This passage covers 23 T cell receptor beta chains from one sample sequenced in a study of T cells after yellow fever vaccination. TCRdb independently ran MiXCR on the 5' RACE reads; one entry per CDR3 protein. The repertoire includes over 250,000 distinct CDR3 sequences, around 5.3% of them detected once, and roughly 3.5% sits in the top ten. This sample comprised CD4+ T cells sorted from PBMCs, obtained on the day of the yellow fever booster vaccination. Source of these receptors: a man younger than 35 who received the YFV17D yellow fever vaccine.

This rearrangement joins TRBV6-7 to TRBJ2-7; 7 nucleotides line up with TRBD2. TRBV6-7 is designated an ORF whose function remains uncertain. The length of the CDR3 is 15 residues. The V and J ends lost 4 bases and 2 bases, in that order; junction bases with no gene match: 8. The CDR3 sequence is CASSFPEGRAYEQYV. The CDR3 bases are TGTGCCAGCAGTTTTCCAGAAGGGAGGGCCTACGAGCAGTACGTC.

There are many counts of this clonotype. V usage is TRBV12-3 or TRBV12-4 and J usage is TRBJ1-2, with a weak D call TRBD1 (5 bases). The CDR3 sequence is 12 residues long. Trimming removed 4 bases at V and 8 bases at J, with 11 bases between. CDR3 nucleotide sequence: TGTGCCAGCAGTTCCAGGGTGGACGGCTACACCTTC. Its translation is CASSSRVDGYTF.

This clonotype occurred many times. One end of the junction varies from germline; a read error may be responsible. DNA of the CDR3: TGTGCCAGCAGCTTAGCAGGGAAAGAGACCCAGTACTTC. This gives the protein CASSLAGKETQYF. V is TRBV12-3 or TRBV12-4 and J is TRBJ2-5; tentatively, D is TRBD1 (5 bases). The CDR3 consists of 13 residues.

Many counts were recorded for this clonotype. The CDR3, as DNA: TGCGCCAGCAGCCGGAACCCTCGGGACATCTCTGGGGCCAACGTCCTGACTTTC. This gives the protein CASSRNPRDISGANVLTF. The V gene is TRBV5-1, the J gene TRBJ2-6, with a weak D call TRBD1 (6 bases). CDR3 size: 18 residues. Germline CDR1 and CDR2: SGHRS and YFSETQ. With 4 bases removed from V and 0 bases from J, the gap between germline ends came to 17 bases.

This clonotype was picked up many times. The CDR3 spells CASSPQGATDTQYF. CDR3 coding DNA: TGTGCCAGCAGTCCACAGGGAGCCACAGATACGCAGTATTTT. The V call is TRBV6-4, the J call TRBJ2-3; a possible D gene is TRBD1 (6 bases). The CDR3 is 14 residues long. V lost 5 bases and J 2 bases, leaving 11 bases between the germline ends. Per the germline V gene, CDR1 is MRHNA and CDR2 is SNTAGT.

The chain combines TRBV20-1 with TRBJ2-3; TRBD2 aligns across 8 bases. The J segment lost 6 bases and the V segment lost 0 bases, leaving 8 bases of the junction unmatched. CDR1 and CDR2 (germline): DFQATT, SNEGSKA (reference sequence). This CDR3 region has 15 residues. CDR3 sequence: CSARDPAGGRDTQYF. DNA of the CDR3: TGCAGTGCTAGAGATCCGGCGGGGGGTCGGGATACGCAGTATTTT.

The J gene is TRBJ2-7, the V gene TRBV5-1, with TRBD1 as a possible D gene (5 bases). Germline V gives CDR1 SGHRS, CDR2 YFSETQ. The V end lost 0 bases, the J end lost 6 bases, and 13 bases lay between the germline ends. This CDR3 is built from 14 residues. CDR3 DNA sequence: TGCGCCAGCAGCTTGGAGGTAGGGCAGGGCGAGCAGTACTTC. It encodes CASSLEVGQGEQYF. The variable domain in full, completed from reference TRBV5-1 and TRBJ2-7, reads KAGVTQTPRYLIKTRGQQVTLSCSPISGHRSVSWYQQTPGQGLQFLFEYFSETQRNKGNFPGRFSGRQFSNSRSEMNVSTLELGDSALYLCASSLEVGQGEQYFGPGTRLTVT.

In this sample, this clonotype turned up many times. For the CDR3, the DNA is TGTGCCAGCGTGAGGGGGGGGCCAGAGACCCAGTACTTC. Its translation: CASVRGGPETQYF. The V gene is TRBV2, the J gene TRBJ2-5, with D possibly matching TRBD2 (7 bases). This CDR3 comprises 13 residues. Germline CDR1 reads SNHLY; CDR2 reads FYNNEI. Trimming removed 8 bases at V and 4 bases at J, with 14 bases between.

This clonotype was seen at least ten times. This sequence joins TRBV4-2 and TRBJ1-1; the D is unclear. Germline-derived CDR1 and CDR2 are LGHNA and YNFKEQ. The CDR3 is 16 amino acids. Trimming removed 0 bases from V and 0 bases from J, with 11 bases in between. The CDR3 is CASSQDWPGMNTEAFF. In DNA form, the CDR3 reads TGTGCCAGCAGCCAAGATTGGCCGGGGATGAACACTGAAGCTTTCTTT.

The rearrangement links TRBV19 to TRBJ1-4, with TRBD1 matching 9 bases. Germline CDR1 reads LNHDA; CDR2 reads SQIVND (reference sequence). V was pared by 5 bases and J by 6 bases, with 4 bases of the junction left unmatched. The length of the CDR3 is 14 residues. As DNA, the CDR3 is TGTGCCAGTAGTCCGTGGGACAGGGATGAAAAACTGTTTTTT. Translating it yields CASSPWDRDEKLFF.

This clonotype was picked up many times. The rearrangement uses TRBV6-2 or TRBV6-3 and TRBJ1-5, with D unclear. Germline values: CDR1 MNHEY, CDR2 SVGEGT. CDR3 size: 13 residues. V was pared by 5 bases and J by 5 bases, with 10 bases between. CDR3 bases: TGTGCCAGCAGTGAGACAACTTATCAGCCCCAGCATTTT. Translation gives CASSETTYQPQHF.

V is TRBV7-2 and J is TRBJ2-2; D is unresolved. Germline CDR1 and CDR2: SGHTA and FQGNSA. Trimming took off 5 bases at V and 4 bases at J, with 17 bases between the two ends. The CDR3 is 16 residues long. The CDR3 sequence is CASSRPRARSTGELFF. For the CDR3, the DNA is TGTGCCAGCAGCCGTCCTCGGGCCCGGAGCACCGGGGAGCTGTTTTTT.

This clonotype was seen a handful of times. The chain employs TRBV27 and TRBJ2-1; D possibly corresponds to TRBD2 (5 bases). Germline CDR1 is MNHEY and CDR2 is SMNVEV (reference sequence). This CDR3 has 16 amino acids. V shed 5 bases and J shed 2 bases, with 16 bases lying between them. DNA of the CDR3: TGTGCCAGCAGTCCTCCAGCGGCCAGCCCCTACAATGAGCAGTTCTTC. Protein: CASSPPAASPYNEQFF.

This clonotype occurred many times. This chain links TRBV5-4 with TRBJ1-1; 10 nucleotides align to TRBD1. With 6 bases clipped from V and 5 bases from J, the junction kept 7 bases outside the gene matches. CDR1 SGHNT and CDR2 YYREEE come from the germline V gene (reference sequence). The CDR3 is 14 residues long. The CDR3 DNA follows: TGTGCCAGCACCAGACAGGGGGCCTTTACTGAAGCTTTCTTT. This codes for CASTRQGAFTEAFF.

The chain links TRBV4-3 to TRBJ2-3, with no clear D. CDR1 is LGHNA and CDR2 is YSLEER in the germline V gene. The CDR3 totals 14 residues. Trimming pared 0 bases from V and 3 bases from J, leaving 7 bases between. CDR3 amino acids: CASSQDVETDTQYF. DNA of the CDR3: TGCGCCAGCAGCCAAGATGTGGAGACAGATACGCAGTATTTT.

This clonotype was seen many times. The chain has TRBV20-1 and TRBJ2-7, with 7 bases identical to TRBD2. Germline V gives CDR1 DFQATT, CDR2 SNEGSKA (reference sequence). Losses at the gene ends were 3 bases for V and 1 base for J; bases not matched to a gene: 3. This CDR3 is built from 13 residues. The CDR3 sequence: CSARGGGSYEQYF. The CDR3 bases are TGCAGTGCTAGGGGGGGAGGGTCCTACGAGCAGTACTTC.

In its sample, this clonotype was seen a few times. This chain uses TRBV27 with TRBJ1-5; TRBD1 aligns across 7 bases. CDR1 and CDR2 from the germline V gene are MNHEY and SMNVEV (reference sequence). Unmatched junction bases numbered 3, after V lost 3 bases and J lost 4 bases. There are 14 residues in the CDR3. CDR3 protein: CASSLEGANQPQHF. In DNA form, the CDR3 reads TGTGCCAGCAGTTTGGAGGGGGCTAATCAGCCCCAGCATTTT.

This clonotype was detected ten times or more. This rearrangement joins TRBV7-3 to TRBJ2-3, with D possibly matching TRBD2 (6 bases). V dropped 2 bases and J dropped 0 bases, with 9 bases sitting between them. CDR1 and CDR2 from the germline V gene are SGHTA and FQGTGA. This CDR3 is built from 15 residues. The CDR3 DNA sequence: TGTGCCAGCAGCTTACGTAGCGGCAGCACAGATACGCAGTATTTT. It encodes CASSLRSGSTDTQYF.

The V gene is TRBV14, the J gene TRBJ1-6; 7 bases are a match to TRBD1. The CDR3 runs 15 residues. V shed 5 bases and J 10 bases; nucleotides not matched to a gene: 11. Germline V lookup: CDR1 SGHDN, CDR2 FVKESK. The CDR3 spells CASSYMTGSKSPLHF. The CDR3, as DNA: TGTGCCAGCAGCTATATGACAGGGTCTAAGTCACCCCTCCACTTT. The variable domain in full, with the rest retrieved from reference TRBV14 and TRBJ1-6, is EAGVTQFPSHSVIEKGQTVTLRCDPISGHDNLYWYRRVMGKEIKFLLHFVKESKQDESGMPNNRFLAERTGGTYSTLKVQPAELEDSGVYFCASSYMTGSKSPLHFGNGTRLTVT.

This clonotype was detected many times. The V call is TRBV7-3, the J call TRBJ2-3; 10 bases are a match to TRBD2. Germline values: CDR1 SGHTA, CDR2 FQGTGA. The ends lost 5 bases at V and 2 bases at J; junction bases unmatched: 16. The CDR3 length is 19 residues. Written as DNA, the CDR3 is TGTGCCAGCAGCCCCACCCGGAGCGGGGGGGAGAGATCCACAGATACGCAGTATTTT. Translating gives CASSPTRSGGERSTDTQYF.

This clonotype has a handful of counts. The chain combines TRBV5-1 with TRBJ2-2; 8 positions match TRBD2. Trimming took 2 bases from V and 6 from J; bases not matched to a gene: 9. CDR1 is SGHRS, CDR2 YFSETQ, per germline. The CDR3 totals 16 residues. The CDR3 coding sequence is TGCGCCAGCAGCTTAGGTCCAGCGGGGGACTCCGGGGAGCTGTTTTTT. It is translated as CASSLGPAGDSGELFF.

This clonotype turned up a few times. V is TRBV20-1 and J is TRBJ1-5; the match to TRBD1 covers 8 bases. V trimming: 0 bases; J trimming: 11 bases; junction bases outside the gene matches: 3. The germline V gene encodes CDR1 DFQATT and CDR2 SNEGSKA (reference sequence). The CDR3 is 12 residues long. The CDR3 sequence is CSARDQGATQHF. CDR3 bases: TGCAGTGCTAGAGATCAGGGGGCGACCCAGCATTTT.

This clonotype has only a few counts. This chain joins TRBV29-1 and TRBJ2-3; D remains unclear. This CDR3 is 12 amino acids long. V was shortened by 4 bases and J by 0 bases, with 5 bases between the two germline ends. Looked up from germline, CDR1 is SQVTM and CDR2 is ANQGSEA. This CDR3 reads CSVAASTDTQYF. CDR3 nucleotide sequence: TGCAGCGTTGCGGCAAGCACAGATACGCAGTATTTT.